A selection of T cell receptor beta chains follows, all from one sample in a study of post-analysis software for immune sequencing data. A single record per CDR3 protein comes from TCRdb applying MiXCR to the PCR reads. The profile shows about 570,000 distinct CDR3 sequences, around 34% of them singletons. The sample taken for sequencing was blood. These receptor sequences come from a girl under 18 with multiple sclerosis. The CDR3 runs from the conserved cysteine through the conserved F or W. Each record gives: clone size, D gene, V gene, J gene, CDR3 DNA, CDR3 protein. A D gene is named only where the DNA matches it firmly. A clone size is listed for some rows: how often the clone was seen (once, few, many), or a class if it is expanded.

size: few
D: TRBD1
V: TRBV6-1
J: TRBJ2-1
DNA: TGTGCCAGCAGTTCCAGGACAGGGGGGCGTTACAATGAGCAGTTCTTC
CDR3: CASSSRTGGRYNEQFF

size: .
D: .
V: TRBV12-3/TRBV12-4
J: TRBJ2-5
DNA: TGTGCCAGTAGTTTACAAGGGGGGTATCAGTACTTC
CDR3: CASSLQGGYQYF

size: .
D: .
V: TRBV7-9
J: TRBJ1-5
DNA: TGTGCCAGCAGCCTGAGAGGCATAACCCAGCATTTT
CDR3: CASSLRGITQHF

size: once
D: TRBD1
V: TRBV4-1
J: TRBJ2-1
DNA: TGCGCCAGCAGCCAAGGACAGGGGGCTTTGAGCTCCTACAATGAGCAGTTCTTC
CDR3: CASSQGQGALSSYNEQFF

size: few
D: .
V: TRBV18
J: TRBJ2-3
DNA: TGTGCCAGCTCACCATTAACAGGGAGTTCGGCAGATACGCAGTATTTT
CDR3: CASSPLTGSSADTQYF

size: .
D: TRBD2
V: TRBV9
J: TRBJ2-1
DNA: TGTGCCAGCAGCGCAGAAGCCAGCGGGGGGGCTTTGTTCAATGAGCAGTTCTTC
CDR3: CASSAEASGGALFNEQFF

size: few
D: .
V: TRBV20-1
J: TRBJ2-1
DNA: TGCAGTGCTAGTTCCCAGTCTGAGCAGTTCTTC
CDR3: CSASSQSEQFF

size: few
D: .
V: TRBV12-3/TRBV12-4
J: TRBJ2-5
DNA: TGTGCCAGCAGTTTAGAAGGGGAGTACCAAGAGACCCAGTACTTC
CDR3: CASSLEGEYQETQYF

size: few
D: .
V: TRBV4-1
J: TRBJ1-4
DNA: TGCGCCAGCAGCCAAGTGACAGGCAGGGGTAATGAAAAACTGTTTTTT
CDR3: CASSQVTGRGNEKLFF

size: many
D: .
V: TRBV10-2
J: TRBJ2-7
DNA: TGCGCCAGCAGCGGGACCGAAACCTACGAGCAGTACTTC
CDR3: CASSGTETYEQYF

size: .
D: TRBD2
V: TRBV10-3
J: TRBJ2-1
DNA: TGTGCCATCAGCGGGGGGGCCAAGTCCTACAATGAGCAGTTCTTC
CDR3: CAISGGAKSYNEQFF

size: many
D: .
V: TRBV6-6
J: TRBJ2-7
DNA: TGTGCCAGCAGCCCCGGCGCCAGGGAAACCTACGAGCAGTACTTC
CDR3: CASSPGARETYEQYF

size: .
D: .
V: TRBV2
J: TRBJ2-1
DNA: TGTGCCAGCAGTGAAGGAGAAGTTGTAACCTACAATGAGCAGTTCTTC
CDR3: CASSEGEVVTYNEQFF

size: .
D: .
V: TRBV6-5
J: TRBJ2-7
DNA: TGTGCCGGCAGTTACTCTCAGGCTACCTACGAGCAGTACTTC
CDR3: CAGSYSQATYEQYF

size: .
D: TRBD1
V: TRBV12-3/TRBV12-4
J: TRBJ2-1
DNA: TGTGCCAGCAGTCCTACTCAGGGGGCGGGTGAGCAGTTCTTC
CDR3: CASSPTQGAGEQFF

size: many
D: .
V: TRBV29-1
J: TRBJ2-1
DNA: TGCAGCGTCCTCGGACACGAATACAATGAGCAGTTCTTC
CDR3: CSVLGHEYNEQFF

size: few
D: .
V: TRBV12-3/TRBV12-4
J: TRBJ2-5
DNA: TGTGCCAGCAGTTTTAACAGCCAAGAGACCCAGTACTTC
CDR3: CASSFNSQETQYF

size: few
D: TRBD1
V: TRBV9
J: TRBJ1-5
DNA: TGTGCCAGCAGCGTGGGGACAGGCTATCAGCCCCAGCATTTT
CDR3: CASSVGTGYQPQHF

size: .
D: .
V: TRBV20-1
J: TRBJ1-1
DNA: TGCAGTGCTAGAGATATAAACACTGAAGCTTTCTTT
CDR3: CSARDINTEAFF

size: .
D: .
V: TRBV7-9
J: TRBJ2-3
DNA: TGTGCCAGCAGCCCCGGTCTCAGGGCTTCCGCAGATACGCAGTATTTT
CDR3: CASSPGLRASADTQYF

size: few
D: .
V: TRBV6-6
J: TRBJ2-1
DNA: TGTGCCAGCAGTTACTCTTCGCAGACCGGGCAGTTCTTC
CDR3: CASSYSSQTGQFF

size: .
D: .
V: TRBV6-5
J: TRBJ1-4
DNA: TGTGCCAGCAGTACCTGGACGGGGAGTGAAAAACTGTTTTTT
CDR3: CASSTWTGSEKLFF

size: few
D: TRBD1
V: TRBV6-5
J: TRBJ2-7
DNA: TGTGCCAGCAGTTACGGGACAGGGAGCTCCTACGAGCAGTACTTC
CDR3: CASSYGTGSSYEQYF

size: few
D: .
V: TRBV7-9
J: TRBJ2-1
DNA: TGTGCCAGCAGCTTAGTAGGTCGGGGACGTTCCTACAATGAGCAGTTCTTC
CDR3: CASSLVGRGRSYNEQFF

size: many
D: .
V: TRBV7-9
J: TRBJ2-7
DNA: TGTGCCAGCAGCTTAGCGGGTGTGTACGAGCAGTACTTC
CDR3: CASSLAGVYEQYF

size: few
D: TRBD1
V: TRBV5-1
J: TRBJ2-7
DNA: TGCGCCAGCCGGTCGGACAGGCCCGAGCAGTACTTC
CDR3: CASRSDRPEQYF

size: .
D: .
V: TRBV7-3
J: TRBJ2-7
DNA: TGTGCCAACAGCTTAACCGGTGTAGAGCAGTACTTC
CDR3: CANSLTGVEQYF